The clone carrying this TCR beta chain was seen just once. This CDR3 is 15 amino acids long. CDR1 is SGHNT, CDR2 YYREEE, per germline (reference sequence). Losses at the gene ends were 2 bases for V and 4 bases for J; bases not matched to a gene: 7. These data are taken from a study of blood T cell repertoires in COVID-19. About the study: The United States, Italy and Spain supplied acute and convalescent COVID-19 samples. Sample material is recorded as cDNA or gDNA derived from T cells, B-cell-depleted T cells, or PBMCs.

Under the authors' procedure: Amplification of reference gene primers was used by the study to estimate nucleated cell counts. Only in-frame clones appear in the TCRdb table, and some are missing; sequencing was by immunoSEQ multiplex PCR. D and trimming were read from the DNA, whereas the V and J calls and clone size are those reported in that table. The profile shows 25,000 to 30,000 clones, around 87% of them singletons. The source material was peripheral blood. The V call is TRBV5-4, the J call TRBJ1-1; 8 nucleotides line up with TRBD1. This clonotype originated in a man between 45 and 60 years old with active COVID-19. For the CDR3, the DNA is TGTGCCAGCAGCTTTGGGACAGGAATCACCACTGAAGCTTTCTTT. As protein: CASSFGTGITTEAFF.